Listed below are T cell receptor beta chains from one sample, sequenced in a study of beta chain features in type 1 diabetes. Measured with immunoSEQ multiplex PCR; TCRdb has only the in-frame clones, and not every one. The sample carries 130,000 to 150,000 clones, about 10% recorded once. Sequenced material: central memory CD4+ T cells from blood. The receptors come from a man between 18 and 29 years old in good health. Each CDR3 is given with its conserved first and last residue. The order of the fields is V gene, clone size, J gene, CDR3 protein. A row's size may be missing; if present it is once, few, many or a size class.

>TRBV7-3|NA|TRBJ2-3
CASTEGGDRGTDTQYF
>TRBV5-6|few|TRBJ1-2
CASSPIRTDYGYTF
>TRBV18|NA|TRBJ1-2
CASSPPTQTVNYGYTF
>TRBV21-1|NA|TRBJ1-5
CAWGQPQHF
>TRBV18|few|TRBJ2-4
CASSPIAKGQGMNIQYF
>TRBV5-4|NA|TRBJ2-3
CASSTGLAGDTQYF
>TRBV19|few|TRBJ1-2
CASSLPRSTNYGYTF
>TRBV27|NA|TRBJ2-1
CASSLSGASGGLSSSYNEQFF
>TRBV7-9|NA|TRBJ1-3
CASSSLQGTGNTIYF
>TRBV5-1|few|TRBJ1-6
CASSLLQGGSPLHF
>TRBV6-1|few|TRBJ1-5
CASSGWSQPQHF
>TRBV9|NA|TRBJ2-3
CASSESGAGATDTQYF
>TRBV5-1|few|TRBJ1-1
CASSSSNRGGNTEAFF
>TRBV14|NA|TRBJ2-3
CASSPDRSDTQYF
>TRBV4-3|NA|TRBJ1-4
CASSQGGLANEKLFF
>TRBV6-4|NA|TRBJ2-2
CASSDTRDRTSGTGELFF